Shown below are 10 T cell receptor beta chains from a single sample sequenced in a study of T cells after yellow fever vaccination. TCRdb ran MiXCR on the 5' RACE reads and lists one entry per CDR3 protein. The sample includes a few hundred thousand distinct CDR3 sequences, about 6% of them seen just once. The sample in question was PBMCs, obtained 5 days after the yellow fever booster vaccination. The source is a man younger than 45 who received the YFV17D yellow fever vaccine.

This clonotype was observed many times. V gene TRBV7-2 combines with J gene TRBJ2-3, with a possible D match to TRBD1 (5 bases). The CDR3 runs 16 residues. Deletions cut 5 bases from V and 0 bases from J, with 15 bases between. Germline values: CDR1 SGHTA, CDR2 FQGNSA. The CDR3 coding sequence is TGTGCCAGCAGCCGAAGTCTTGGACAAAGCACAGATACGCAGTATTTT. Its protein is CASSRSLGQSTDTQYF.

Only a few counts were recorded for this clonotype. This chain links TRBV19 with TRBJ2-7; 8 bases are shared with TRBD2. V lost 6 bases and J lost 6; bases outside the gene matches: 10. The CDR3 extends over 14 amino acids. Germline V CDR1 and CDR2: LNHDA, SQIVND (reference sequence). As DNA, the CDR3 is TGTGCCAGTAGCCTGGGACTAGGGGTCGGCGAGCAGTACTTC. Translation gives CASSLGLGVGEQYF.

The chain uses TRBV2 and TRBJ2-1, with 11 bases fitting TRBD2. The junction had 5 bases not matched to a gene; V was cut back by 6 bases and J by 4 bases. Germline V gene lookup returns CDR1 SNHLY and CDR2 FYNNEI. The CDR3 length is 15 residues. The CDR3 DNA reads TGTGCCAGCAGGAGGACTAGCGGGCCTTACAATGAGCAGTTCTTC. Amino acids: CASRRTSGPYNEQFF.

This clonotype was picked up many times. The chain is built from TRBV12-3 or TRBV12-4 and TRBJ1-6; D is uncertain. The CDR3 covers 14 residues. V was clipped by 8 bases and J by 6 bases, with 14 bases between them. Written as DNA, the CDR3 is TGTGCCAGCTCTTACAGCGCCATTAATTCACCCCTCCACTTT. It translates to CASSYSAINSPLHF.

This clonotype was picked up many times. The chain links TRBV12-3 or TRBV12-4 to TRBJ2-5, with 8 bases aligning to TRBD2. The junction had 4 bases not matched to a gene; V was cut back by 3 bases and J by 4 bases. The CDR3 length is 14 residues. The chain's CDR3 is CASSFAGGRETQYF. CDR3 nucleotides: TGTGCCAGCAGTTTTGCGGGAGGAAGAGAGACCCAGTACTTC.

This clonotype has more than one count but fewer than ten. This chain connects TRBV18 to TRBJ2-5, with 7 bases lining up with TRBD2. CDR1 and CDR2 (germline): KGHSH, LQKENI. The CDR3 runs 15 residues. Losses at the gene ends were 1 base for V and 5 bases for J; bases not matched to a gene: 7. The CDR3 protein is CASSPQSGNAETQYF. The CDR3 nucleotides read TGTGCCAGCTCACCACAGAGCGGGAATGCGGAGACCCAGTACTTC.

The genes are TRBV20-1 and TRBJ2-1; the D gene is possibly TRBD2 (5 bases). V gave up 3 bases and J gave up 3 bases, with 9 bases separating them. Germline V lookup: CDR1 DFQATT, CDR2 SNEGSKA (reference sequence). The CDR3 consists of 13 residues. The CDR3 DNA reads TGCAGTGCTAGTCGGAGGTTCTACAATGAGCAGTTCTTC. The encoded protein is CSASRRFYNEQFF.

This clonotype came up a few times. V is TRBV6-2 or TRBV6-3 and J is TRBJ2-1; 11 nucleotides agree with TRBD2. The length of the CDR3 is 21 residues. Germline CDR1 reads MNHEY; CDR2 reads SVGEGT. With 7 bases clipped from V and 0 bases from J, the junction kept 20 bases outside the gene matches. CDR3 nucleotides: TGTGCCAGCATCCCGGGACAGCGACTAGCGGGACAACCCTCCTCCTACAATGAGCAGTTCTTC. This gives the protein CASIPGQRLAGQPSSYNEQFF.

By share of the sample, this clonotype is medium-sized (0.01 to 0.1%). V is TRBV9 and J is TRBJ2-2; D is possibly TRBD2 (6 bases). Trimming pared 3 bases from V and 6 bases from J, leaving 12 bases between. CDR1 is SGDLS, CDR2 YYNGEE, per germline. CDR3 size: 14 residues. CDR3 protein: CASSGGGVPGELFF. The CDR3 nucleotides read TGTGCCAGCAGCGGCGGCGGGGTCCCCGGGGAGCTGTTTTTT.

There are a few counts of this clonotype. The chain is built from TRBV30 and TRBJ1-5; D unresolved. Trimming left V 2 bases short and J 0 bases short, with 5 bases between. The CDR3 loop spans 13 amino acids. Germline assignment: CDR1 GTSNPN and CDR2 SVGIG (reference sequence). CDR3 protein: CAWSLHSNQPQHF. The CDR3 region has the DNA TGTGCCTGGAGTCTGCATAGCAATCAGCCCCAGCATTTT.